The present T cell receptor (beta chain) was sequenced within a study of graft-versus-host responses after intestinal transplantation. Findings and caveats of the study: Recipient marrow contained GvH clones, some of which appeared first in ileum or blood.

Sequenced by immunoSEQ multiplex PCR; TCRdb stores in-frame clones only, minus some. This sample has 81,000 or so clones, with approximately 92% found just once. As to this clone: Its antigen is currently unknown.

CDR3 length: 15 residues. Per germline, CDR1 MGHRA and CDR2 YSYEKL. The V end lost 0 bases, the J end lost 7 bases, and 15 bases lay between the germline ends. The chain recombines TRBV4-1 with TRBJ1-2, with D unresolved. This clonotype originated in a human donor who was the organ donor for an intestinal transplant. Sequencing was performed on unstimulated CD8+ T cells sorted from spleen or lymph node cells, taken before transplant. CDR3 in DNA: TGCGCCAGCAGCCAAGAGGTACCGGGGTCTGGTGGCTACACCTTC. Translated, it gives CASSQEVPGSGGYTF.